These T cell receptor beta chains were read from a single sample in a study of naive and memory T cell subsets. From the UMI-ligation and nested PCR reads, TCRdb called clonotypes with MiXCR, one entry per CDR3 protein. The sample carries roughly 140,000 distinct CDR3 sequences, about 20% recorded once. Sequencing was performed on naive CD8+ T cells from blood. The source of these receptors is a human donor in good health. Each CDR3 is given with its conserved first and last residue. A D gene is named only where the DNA matches it firmly. Where a row states a size, it is once, few, many or the class of an expanded clone; other rows omit it.

abundance	v_gene	len	j_gene	d_gene	CDR3nt	CDR3aa
few	TRBV14	16	TRBJ2-7	-	TGTGCCAGCAGCCAATCCCCCTTAGAGGGGAGAAACGAGCAGTACTTC	CASSQSPLEGRNEQYF
-	TRBV2	13	TRBJ2-1	-	TGTGCCAGCTCTGGATCCGTCGGCAATGAGCAGTTCTTC	CASSGSVGNEQFF
-	TRBV28	15	TRBJ1-2	-	TGTGCCAGCAGCCTCCCGTCAGCCTTTCCCTATGGCTACACCTTC	CASSLPSAFPYGYTF
-	TRBV27	12	TRBJ2-1	-	TGTGCCAGCAGTCCCCCGGCAGTTGAGCAGTTCTTC	CASSPPAVEQFF
-	TRBV5-6	19	TRBJ2-1	TRBD2	TGTGCCAGCAGCTCCAGCGGCGGGAGGGCCGAAAGTTCCTACAATGAGCAGTTCTTC	CASSSSGGRAESSYNEQFF
-	TRBV14	13	TRBJ1-1	-	TGTGCCAGCAGCCCCCTGGCGATGACTGAAGCTTTCTTT	CASSPLAMTEAFF
-	TRBV2	13	TRBJ2-1	TRBD2	TGTGCCAGCGGACTAGCGGGAGGTGCTGAGCAGTTCTTC	CASGLAGGAEQFF
-	TRBV28	12	TRBJ2-5	-	TGTGCCAGCAACAGTCCTCAAGAGACCCAGTACTTC	CASNSPQETQYF
-	TRBV2	15	TRBJ2-7	-	TGTGCCAGCAGTCCTCAGGACGACTACAGGGCCGAGCAGTACTTC	CASSPQDDYRAEQYF
few	TRBV12-3/TRBV12-4	12	TRBJ1-1	-	TGTGCCAGCACCCCTCGCCCCGGTTCGGCTTTCTTT	CASTPRPGSAFF
-	TRBV5-1	13	TRBJ2-1	TRBD1	TGCGCCAGCCTAGGACAGGGACCAGGGGAGCAGTTCTTC	CASLGQGPGEQFF
few	TRBV12-3/TRBV12-4	15	TRBJ2-2	-	TGTGCCAGCAGTTCTCCCGAACTAGCATCCGGGGAGCTGTTTTTT	CASSSPELASGELFF
-	TRBV5-5	14	TRBJ2-7	TRBD1	TGTGCCAGCAGCCATCCGGACAGGATCTACGAGCAGTACTTC	CASSHPDRIYEQYF
once	TRBV20-1	14	TRBJ2-3	TRBD2	TGCAGTGCTCTGACTAGCGGGAACACAGATACGCAGTATTTT	CSALTSGNTDTQYF
-	TRBV4-1	17	TRBJ1-1	TRBD1	TGCGCCAGCAGCCATGTGACAGGGGGCCTGGGGAACACTGAAGCTTTCTTT	CASSHVTGGLGNTEAFF